The sample holds one count of the clone carrying this TCR beta chain. Antigen specificity is unknown. These data belong to a study of cytomegalovirus exposure and HLA in healthy donors. General study results and limits: Researchers catalogued roughly 170 TCR beta chains as cytomegalovirus-associated. Among the CMV-associated chains, a few were confirmed in vitro as specific for CMV antigens. For cytomegalovirus status, the classifier reportedly gave diagnoses with high specificity and sensitivity. A later analysis, which compared TCR beta chains of equal frequency, found the HLA-associated ones more clonally expanded.

60 Vbeta and 13 Jbeta primers were used in PCR. Libraries were prepared by immunoSEQ multiplex PCR; TCRdb keeps only in-frame clonotypes and omits some of them. This table has roughly 160,000 clones, 80% appearing once. This clonotype was obtained from a man aged 25 to 45 in good health and CMV-seronegative. Material for sequencing was PBMCs.

The DNA for the CDR3 is TGTGCCTGGAGTTCGGGTTTGGGTGGGGCCAACGTCCTGACTTTC. Translation: CAWSSGLGGANVLTF. The chain combines TRBV30 with TRBJ2-6; no reliable D call. The germline V gene has CDR1 GTSNPN and CDR2 SVGIG (reference sequence). CDR3 length equals 15 residues. The germline V and J ends were trimmed by 2 bases and 3 bases, with 11 bases remaining between them.